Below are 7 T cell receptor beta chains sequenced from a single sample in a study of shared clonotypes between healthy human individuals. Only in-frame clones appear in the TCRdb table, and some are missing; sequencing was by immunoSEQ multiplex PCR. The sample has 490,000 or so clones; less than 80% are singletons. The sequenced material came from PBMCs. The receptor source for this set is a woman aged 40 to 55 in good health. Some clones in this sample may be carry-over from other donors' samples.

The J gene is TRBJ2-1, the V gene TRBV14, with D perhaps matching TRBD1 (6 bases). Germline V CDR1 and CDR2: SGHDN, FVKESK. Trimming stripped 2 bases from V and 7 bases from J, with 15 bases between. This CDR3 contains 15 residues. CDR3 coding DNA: TGTGCCAGCAGCCAAAACTGGGGGCAGGGGAATGAGCAGTTCTTC. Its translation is CASSQNWGQGNEQFF.

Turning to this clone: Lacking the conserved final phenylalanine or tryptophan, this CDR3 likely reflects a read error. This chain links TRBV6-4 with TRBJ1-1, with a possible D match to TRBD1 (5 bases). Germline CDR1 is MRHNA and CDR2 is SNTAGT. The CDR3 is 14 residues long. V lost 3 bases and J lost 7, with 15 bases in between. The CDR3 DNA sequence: TGTGCCAGCAGTGAGGCAACAGGTTCCCATGAAGCTTTCTCT. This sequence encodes CASSEATGSHEAFS.

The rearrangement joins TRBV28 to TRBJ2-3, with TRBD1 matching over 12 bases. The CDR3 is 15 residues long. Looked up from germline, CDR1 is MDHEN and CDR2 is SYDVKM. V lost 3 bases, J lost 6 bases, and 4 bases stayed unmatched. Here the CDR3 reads CASSFGTGGYDTQYF. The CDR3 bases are TGTGCCAGCAGTTTTGGGACAGGGGGCTACGATACGCAGTATTTT.

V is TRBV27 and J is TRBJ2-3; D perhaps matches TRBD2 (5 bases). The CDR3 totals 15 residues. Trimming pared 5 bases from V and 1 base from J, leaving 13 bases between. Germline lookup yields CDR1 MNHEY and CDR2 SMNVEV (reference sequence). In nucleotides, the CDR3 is TGTGCCAGCAGTCGAATACGGGGTCGCACAGATACGCAGTATTTT. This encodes CASSRIRGRTDTQYF.

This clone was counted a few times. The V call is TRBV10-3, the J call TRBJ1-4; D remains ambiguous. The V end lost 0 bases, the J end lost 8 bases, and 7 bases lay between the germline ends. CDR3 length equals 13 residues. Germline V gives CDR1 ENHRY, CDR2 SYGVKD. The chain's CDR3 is CAISESPVEKLFF. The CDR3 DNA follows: TGTGCCATCAGTGAGTCACCCGTGGAAAAACTGTTTTTT.

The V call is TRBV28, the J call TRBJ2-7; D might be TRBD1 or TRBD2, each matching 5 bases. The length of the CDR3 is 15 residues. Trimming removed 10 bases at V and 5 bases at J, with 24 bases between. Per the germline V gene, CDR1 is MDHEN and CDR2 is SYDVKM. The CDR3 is CATAGTAGHEDEQYF. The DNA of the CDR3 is TGTGCCACCGCCGGGACCGCTGGACATGAGGACGAGCAGTACTTC.

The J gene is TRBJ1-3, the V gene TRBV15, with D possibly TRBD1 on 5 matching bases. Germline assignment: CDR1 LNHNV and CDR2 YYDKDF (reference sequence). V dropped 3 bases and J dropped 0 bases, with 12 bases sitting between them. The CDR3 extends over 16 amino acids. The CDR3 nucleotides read TGTGCCACCAGCAGGGGGGGTGGGTCCTCTGGAAACACCATATATTTT. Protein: CATSRGGGSSGNTIYF.